A single sample gave rise to the 9 T cell receptor beta chains below, sequenced in a study of long-term antiretroviral therapy in people with HIV. Investigators performed immunoSEQ version v3.0 at survey level. Assay: immunoSEQ multiplex PCR; the TCRdb copy retains only in-frame clones and omits some. This table has approximately 37,000 clones, roughly 87% appearing once. The material was unsorted PBMCs, obtained 1 year after starting antiretroviral therapy. These TCRs come from a man aged 18 to 29 with HIV.

This sequence joins TRBV7-2 and TRBJ1-1; the match to TRBD1 covers 8 bases. The germline V gene has CDR1 SGHTA and CDR2 FQGNSA. The CDR3 totals 16 residues. Trimming took 5 bases from V and 8 from J; bases not matched to a gene: 16. The CDR3 DNA reads as TGTGCCAGCAGCCCAGGACAGGGAAAGGGTAACGAGGAAGCTTTCTTT. Its translation: CASSPGQGKGNEEAFF.

The chain is built from TRBV4-2 and TRBJ1-4, with no clear D. V lost 1 base and J lost 6, with 18 bases in between. Germline V CDR1 and CDR2: LGHNA, YNFKEQ. This CDR3 spans 17 amino acids. The CDR3 bases are TGTGCCAGCAGCCAAGCACCCTTGGCAACTCAGGATGAAAAACTGTTTTTT. Protein: CASSQAPLATQDEKLFF.

The chain has TRBV2 and TRBJ2-3; 10 bases align to TRBD2. V trimming: 7 bases; J trimming: 2 bases; junction bases outside the gene matches: 3. The V gene's germline CDR1 is SNHLY and CDR2 FYNNEI. The CDR3 runs 14 residues. Here the CDR3 reads CASNSGRFTDTQYF. The CDR3 bases are TGTGCCAGCAATAGCGGGAGGTTCACAGATACGCAGTATTTT.

The chain links TRBV19 to TRBJ2-3, with D possibly matching TRBD1 (5 bases). Germline values: CDR1 LNHDA, CDR2 SQIVND (reference sequence). CDR3 size: 15 residues. The germline V and J ends were trimmed by 3 bases and 6 bases, with 16 bases remaining between them. The CDR3 spells CASSMAQGGYDTQYF. CDR3 bases: TGTGCCAGTAGTATGGCCCAGGGTGGGTATGATACGCAGTATTTT.

The chain couples TRBV10-3 to TRBJ2-1, with 8 bases matching TRBD2. Germline CDR1 reads ENHRY; CDR2 reads SYGVKD. After removal of 4 bases from V and 9 bases from J, the junction contained 8 bases not matched to a gene. The CDR3 has 14 amino acids. Here the CDR3 reads CAISGHPGGSEQFF. The DNA of the CDR3 is TGTGCCATCAGTGGCCATCCGGGGGGGAGTGAGCAGTTCTTC.

The chain is built from TRBV6-6 and TRBJ1-4; tentative D call: TRBD1 (5 bases). This CDR3 is built from 15 residues. Trimming removed 0 bases at V and 4 bases at J, with 9 bases between. Germline V gene data show CDR1 as MNHNY and CDR2 as SVGAGI (reference sequence). CDR3 coding DNA: TGTGCCAGCAGTTACTCGCCAGGGCTTAATGAAAAACTGTTTTTT. Protein sequence: CASSYSPGLNEKLFF.

J is TRBJ2-3 and V is TRBV5-1; D may match TRBD1 or TRBD2 (5 bases each). V was clipped by 2 bases and J by 3 bases, with 16 bases between them. Looked up from germline, CDR1 is SGHRS and CDR2 is YFSETQ. CDR3 length: 16 amino acids. The CDR3 DNA is TGCGCCAGCAGCTTCGCCGGGGACGGTGGGACAGATACGCAGTATTTT. Its translation: CASSFAGDGGTDTQYF. The variable domain in full, completed from reference TRBV5-1 and TRBJ2-3, reads KAGVTQTPRYLIKTRGQQVTLSCSPISGHRSVSWYQQTPGQGLQFLFEYFSETQRNKGNFPGRFSGRQFSNSRSEMNVSTLELGDSALYLCASSFAGDGGTDTQYFGPGTRLTVL.

The chain carries TRBV7-2 and TRBJ2-7, with D unresolved. CDR3 length: 12 residues. Per germline, CDR1 SGHTA and CDR2 FQGNSA. The ends were cut back, 4 bases at V and 3 bases at J, with 7 bases in the middle. The CDR3 reads CASSSEIYEQYF. DNA for the CDR3: TGTGCCAGCAGCTCGGAGATCTACGAGCAGTACTTC.

This sequence joins TRBV9 and TRBJ1-6; D perhaps matches TRBD1 (5 bases). Trimming left V 3 bases short and J 7 bases short, with 17 bases between. The germline V gene encodes CDR1 SGDLS and CDR2 YYNGEE. The CDR3 has 16 amino acids. CDR3 protein: CASSEIPDPGNSPLHF. For the CDR3, the DNA is TGTGCCAGCAGCGAGATTCCGGACCCAGGGAATTCACCCCTCCACTTT.